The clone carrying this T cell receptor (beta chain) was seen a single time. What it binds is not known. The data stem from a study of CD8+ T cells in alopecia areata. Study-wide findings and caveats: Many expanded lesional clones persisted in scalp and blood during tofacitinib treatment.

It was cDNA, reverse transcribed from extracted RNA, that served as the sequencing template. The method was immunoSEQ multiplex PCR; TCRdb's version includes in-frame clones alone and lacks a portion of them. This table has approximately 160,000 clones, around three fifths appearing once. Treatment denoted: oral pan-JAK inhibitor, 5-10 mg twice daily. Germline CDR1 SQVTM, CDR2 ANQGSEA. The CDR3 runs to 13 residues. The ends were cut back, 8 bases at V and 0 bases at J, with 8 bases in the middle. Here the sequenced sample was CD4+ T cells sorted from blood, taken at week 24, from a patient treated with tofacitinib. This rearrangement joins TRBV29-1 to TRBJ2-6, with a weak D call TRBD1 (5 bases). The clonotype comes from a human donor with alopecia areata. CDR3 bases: TGCAGCACGACAGCCTCTGGGGCCAACGTCCTGACTTTC. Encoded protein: CSTTASGANVLTF.